The rows below give T cell receptor beta chains drawn from one sample of a study of blood T cells in healthy people across ages. TCRdb reprocessed the 5' RACE reads with MiXCR, giving one entry per CDR3 protein. The sample carries more than 1,400,000 distinct CDR3 sequences, 35% to 45% recorded once. Sequenced input: blood. Receptor source: a woman aged 18-29 years in good health. The CDR3 runs from the conserved cysteine through the conserved F or W. Each record gives: V gene, J gene, D gene, clone size, CDR3 protein, CDR3 DNA. The D gene is left open where the match is weak. For some rows the clone size is stated as once, few or many, or as a class when expanded; others skip it.

V: TRBV12-5; J: TRBJ2-3; D: TRBD2; size: once; CDR3: CASGLGILAGETDTQYF; DNA: TGTGCTAGTGGTTTGGGAATACTAGCGGGAGAGACAGATACGCAGTATTTT
V: TRBV2; J: TRBJ2-7; D: .; size: .; CDR3: CASSEEYSGYNEQYF; DNA: TGTGCCAGCAGTGAAGAATATAGCGGATACAATGAGCAGTACTTC
V: TRBV11-2; J: TRBJ2-7; D: .; size: .; CDR3: CASSLVVGVEQYF; DNA: TGTGCCAGCAGCTTAGTGGTGGGTGTTGAGCAGTACTTC
V: TRBV6-1; J: TRBJ1-2; D: .; size: .; CDR3: CASSEVGAEGGYTF; DNA: TGTGCCAGCAGTGAAGTGGGGGCAGAGGGAGGCTACACCTTC
V: TRBV7-9; J: TRBJ2-5; D: TRBD1; size: .; CDR3: CASSDLDRAPETQYF; DNA: TGTGCCAGCAGCGACCTGGACAGGGCGCCAGAGACCCAGTACTTC
V: TRBV5-6; J: TRBJ2-5; D: .; size: few; CDR3: CASSRPGLEETQYF; DNA: TGTGCCAGCAGCCGACCGGGACTCGAAGAGACCCAGTACTTC
V: TRBV6-5; J: TRBJ1-5; D: TRBD1; size: many; CDR3: CASSRQGGNQPQHF; DNA: TGTGCCAGCAGTCGACAGGGTGGCAATCAGCCCCAGCATTTT
V: TRBV9; J: TRBJ2-7; D: .; size: few; CDR3: CASSVQAGPYEQYF; DNA: TGTGCCAGCAGCGTTCAGGCAGGGCCCTACGAGCAGTACTTC
V: TRBV12-3/TRBV12-4; J: TRBJ2-6; D: .; size: once; CDR3: CASSLARAGANVLTF; DNA: TGTGCCAGCAGTTTAGCGCGCGCTGGGGCCAACGTCCTGACTTTC
V: TRBV20-1; J: TRBJ1-6; D: .; size: few; CDR3: CSAVQGYYNSPLHF; DNA: TGCAGTGCTGTGCAGGGGTACTATAATTCACCCCTCCACTTT
V: TRBV3-1; J: TRBJ2-1; D: .; size: .; CDR3: CASSQESTDEQFF; DNA: TGTGCCAGCAGCCAAGAATCTACCGATGAGCAGTTCTTC
V: TRBV5-4; J: TRBJ2-3; D: TRBD1; size: .; CDR3: CASSWRRTGVGDTQYF; DNA: TGTGCCAGCAGCTGGAGAAGGACAGGGGTTGGAGATACGCAGTATTTT
V: TRBV12-3/TRBV12-4; J: TRBJ1-1; D: .; size: few; CDR3: CASSLSGTGFEAFF; DNA: TGTGCCAGCAGTCTTTCCGGGACGGGTTTTGAAGCTTTCTTT
V: TRBV7-9; J: TRBJ2-5; D: .; size: .; CDR3: CASSLVHTDQETQYF; DNA: TGTGCCAGCAGCTTGGTACACACAGATCAAGAGACCCAGTACTTC
V: TRBV5-1; J: TRBJ2-3; D: .; size: .; CDR3: CASSLEVAVSNTDTQYF; DNA: TGCGCCAGCAGCTTGGAGGTTGCCGTGTCCAACACAGATACGCAGTATTTT
V: TRBV7-2; J: TRBJ1-4; D: TRBD1; size: few; CDR3: CASSRQGHNEKLFF; DNA: TGTGCCAGCAGCCGACAGGGGCATAATGAAAAACTGTTTTTT
V: TRBV6-6; J: TRBJ2-3; D: .; size: .; CDR3: CASSYSTGDGNTQYF; DNA: TGTGCCAGCAGTTACTCTACCGGTGACGGGAATACGCAGTATTTT
V: TRBV11-2; J: TRBJ2-7; D: TRBD2; size: .; CDR3: CASSLVASGRIYEQYF; DNA: TGTGCCAGCAGCTTAGTGGCTAGCGGGCGGATCTACGAGCAGTACTTC
V: TRBV5-1; J: TRBJ1-1; D: TRBD1; size: many; CDR3: CASSPLGTGGNVITEAFF; DNA: TGCGCCAGCAGCCCCCTGGGGACAGGGGGTAATGTGATCACTGAAGCTTTCTTT
V: TRBV6-2/TRBV6-3; J: TRBJ2-7; D: .; size: few; CDR3: CASTDEAGSSYEQYF; DNA: TGTGCCAGCACCGACGAGGCGGGGAGCTCCTACGAGCAGTACTTC
V: TRBV7-9; J: TRBJ2-1; D: TRBD2; size: .; CDR3: CVSSGSGLASNEQFF; DNA: TGTGTCAGCAGCGGGTCGGGACTAGCGTCTAATGAGCAGTTCTTC
V: TRBV24-1; J: TRBJ2-1; D: .; size: .; CDR3: CATSDLDPRAYNEQFF; DNA: TGTGCCACCAGTGATTTGGACCCCCGGGCATACAATGAGCAGTTCTTC
V: TRBV29-1; J: TRBJ2-7; D: TRBD2; size: few; CDR3: CSVGEGPITEQYF; DNA: TGCAGCGTTGGGGAGGGCCCCATTACCGAGCAGTACTTC
V: TRBV7-9; J: TRBJ2-5; D: TRBD1; size: .; CDR3: CAGDSREIYNEQYF; DNA: TGTGCCGGGGACAGCCGTGAGATCTACAATGAGCAGTACTTC
V: TRBV2; J: TRBJ2-6; D: .; size: few; CDR3: CASSELGAGANVLTF; DNA: TGTGCCAGCAGTGAACTGGGTGCTGGGGCCAACGTCCTGACTTTC
V: TRBV15; J: TRBJ1-5; D: .; size: .; CDR3: CATSRVRGVGPQPQHF; DNA: TGTGCCACCAGCAGAGTAAGAGGGGTCGGCCCTCAGCCCCAGCATTTT